The clone carrying this TCR beta chain was seen a handful of times. Its antigen is undetermined. Four PCR rounds used nested alpha and beta constant region primers plus the SP2 primer. TCRdb re-called the 5' RACE reads with MiXCR, one entry per CDR3 protein. The data contain tens of thousands of distinct CDR3 sequences, 8% of them seen just once; the ten biggest clones take up 15% to 20%. A UMI-containing oligonucleotide was joined by 3' ligation to the TCR cDNA template. Whole blood, over 2 ml, came from adult healthy volunteers. Cells were not sorted; total RNA input targeted about 1 to 1000 ng. The data belong to a study of naive and memory T cell subsets. Study-wide results and limits: Potentially, T cell activation and differentiation skew this RNA-based measurement.

Germline trimming cut 6 bases from V and 0 bases from J; bases unmatched to any gene: 3. Germline V gene lookup returns CDR1 WSHSY and CDR2 SAAADI. This CDR3 comprises 14 residues. This chain joins TRBV10-2 and TRBJ1-1; 8 nucleotides align to TRBD1. The receptor was isolated from a female donor in good health. CDR3 residues: CASRTGAMNTEAFF. The CDR3 DNA is TGCGCCAGCAGGACAGGGGCCATGAACACTGAAGCTTTCTTT.